The entry that follows covers one T cell receptor beta chain sequence. Its antigen target is currently unknown. No much larger clonotype is one base removed from it; base qualities were not supplied. This sample stems from a study of CD8 T cells in ankylosing spondylitis (dated by TCRdb to about 2017). Regarding the research as a whole: The study profiled T cell receptor beta repertoires in healthy donors and ankylosing spondylitis patients to find disease-linked TCR variants. Peripheral blood was sampled, and synovial fluid was additionally collected from ankylosing spondylitis patients. The full study cohort comprised 25 ankylosing spondylitis patients and some 100 healthy donors. Broader findings and caveats from the paper: The disease-linked clones were reported to be significantly enriched in matched synovial fluid samples from ankylosing spondylitis patients. Blood from ankylosing spondylitis patients appeared to be characterized by a TCR beta motif composed of eight highly homologous amino acid variants. Some of the motif variants had been reported before in the synovial fluid and blood of reactive arthritis patients, a finding that suggests common disease-initiation mechanisms. The disease-linked clones had a CD8+ phenotype and were found at relatively low frequencies in peripheral blood.

The junction carries 14 bases between V and J, which are trimmed by 6 bases and 14 bases respectively. Its CDR3 holds 11 amino acids, cysteine through phenylalanine. This entry keeps only the CDR3 DNA: 33 bases, framed from base 1. CDR1 and CDR2 are drawn from the germline V gene (reference sequence): DFQATT, SNEGSKA. These reads were obtained on an Illumina HiSeq 2500. Quantitative 5'-RACE with molecular barcodes was the method used to prepare the TCR beta libraries. In the source study's methods: A new computational method based on a probabilistic model of VDJ rearrangement was used to identify disease-linked TCR variants. Using fastp at Q25 and MiXCR, TCRdb reprocessed the public reads and kept productive beta chains. Identical CDR3 proteins give one entry, which carries the most common genes and DNA. It is TCRdb's table, rather than the study itself, that gives the V and J calls and clone size. A total of fewer than 500,000 distinct CDR3 sequences appear in this sample, about 20% of them only once. The ten largest clonotypes hold roughly a sixth of the sample.

This receptor was obtained from a male donor with ankylosing spondylitis. The chain couples TRBV20-1 to TRBJ1-6; a weak D assignment points to TRBD1 (5 bases agree). The sample taken for sequencing was blood, either unsorted or a sorted T cell fraction (not recorded which). The DNA is TGCAGTGCCGCCGCGGGGGACGCCCTCCACTTT. This translates into CSAAAGDALHF.